These 10 T cell receptor beta chains came from one sample sequenced in a study of blood T cells in healthy people across ages (dated by TCRdb to between 2015 and 2016). The method behind the library was 5' RACE. TCRdb lists the instrument as Illumina HiSeq 2500. A second PCR of about 7 to 12 cycles was performed with a sample-barcoded 5' primer and a J-beta primer mix. TCRdb reworked the public reads: Q25 trimming with fastp, MiXCR clone assembly, productive beta chains retained. Each record represents a unique CDR3 protein, reported with the most common genes and DNA among its rows. This sample lists roughly 1,800,000 distinct CDR3 sequences; around half were detected once. Less than 2.5% of the sample is held by the ten biggest clonotypes. Sequenced: blood. All receptors derive from a woman aged 35 to 49 in good health.

Comment on this clonotype: Its ends do not fully match the called genes, so a read error is possible. This chain links TRBV7-2 with TRBJ1-2, with D tentatively TRBD1 (5 bases). The CDR3 covers 16 residues. Germline V CDR1 and CDR2: SGHTA, FQGNSA. The CDR3 protein is CVSSPGGGGGFYGYTF. DNA of the CDR3: TGTGTCAGCAGCCCAGGCGGCGGCGGGGGATTCTATGGCTACACCTTC.

With respect to this clonotype: A read error may explain this, as a much larger clone is one base away. This sequence joins TRBV7-2 and TRBJ2-4; 8 bases match TRBD2. J gave up 13 bases and V 0 bases, and 8 bases lay outside the gene matches. The V gene's germline CDR1 is SGHTA and CDR2 FQGNSA. The CDR3 runs to 14 residues. CDR3 in DNA: TGTGCCAGCAGCTTAGCGGGCGGGGGGATTGAGCAGTACTTC. It encodes CASSLAGGGIEQYF.

This clonotype was observed a few times. The J gene is TRBJ2-6, the V gene TRBV7-2; a possible D gene is TRBD1 (6 bases). Germline CDR1 reads SGHTA; CDR2 reads FQGNSA. The CDR3 spans 15 residues. Trimming took off 6 bases at V and 2 bases at J, with 11 bases between the two ends. The CDR3 nucleotides are TGTGCCAGCAGTATAGGGGGTCCTGGGGCCAACGTCCTGACTTTC. It translates to CASSIGGPGANVLTF.

In this sample, this clonotype turned up a few times. The rearrangement uses TRBV7-3 and TRBJ2-1, with D perhaps TRBD2 (7 bases). Per the germline V gene, CDR1 is SGHTA and CDR2 is FQGTGA. Trimming left V 5 bases short and J 9 bases short, with 17 bases between. There are 14 residues in the CDR3. CDR3 sequence (DNA): TGTGCCAGCAGCCCAAAGGGGGGGGGCGTTGAGCAGTTCTTC. It specifies CASSPKGGGVEQFF.

The rearrangement joins TRBV12-3 or TRBV12-4 to TRBJ2-1; 11 bases line up with TRBD2. The junction had 8 bases not matched to a gene; V was cut back by 7 bases and J by 12 bases. This CDR3 spans 13 amino acids. The CDR3 region is CASTLAGGPRQFF. The CDR3 region has the DNA TGTGCCAGCACCCTAGCGGGGGGCCCGAGGCAGTTCTTC.

The chain combines TRBV4-3 with TRBJ1-6; the D gene is possibly TRBD1 (6 bases). Trimming stripped 0 bases from V and 2 bases from J, with 8 bases between. Germline V gives CDR1 LGHNA, CDR2 YSLEER. This CDR3 is 16 amino acids long. The CDR3: CASSQDRGPYNSPLHF. CDR3 in DNA: TGCGCCAGCAGCCAAGACAGGGGTCCCTATAATTCACCCCTCCACTTT.

This clonotype was picked up one time. The chain couples TRBV6-6 to TRBJ1-5; no clear D gene. Germline assignment: CDR1 MNHNY and CDR2 SVGAGI (reference sequence). The CDR3 has 14 residues. Trimming pared 5 bases from V and 4 bases from J, leaving 12 bases between. The CDR3 DNA is TGTGCCAGCAGTCCCTCGATCCGAAATCAGCCCCAGCATTTT. This translates into CASSPSIRNQPQHF.

This clonotype was counted only a few times. The chain couples TRBV7-2 to TRBJ2-3; possibly TRBD2 for D (5 bases). The germline gives CDR1 SGHTA, CDR2 FQGNSA. The CDR3 runs to 15 residues. V shed 3 bases and J shed 0 bases, with 10 bases lying between them. CDR3 amino acids: CASSFQRSSTDTQYF. The DNA for the CDR3 is TGTGCCAGCAGCTTTCAGCGGAGTAGCACAGATACGCAGTATTTT.

This clonotype came up a few times. This chain joins TRBV27 and TRBJ2-3; D gene uncertain. V was clipped by 5 bases and J by 1 base, with 10 bases between them. The CDR3 extends over 14 amino acids. CDR1 is MNHEY, CDR2 SMNVEV, per germline (reference sequence). This chain's CDR3 is CASSRVQGTDTQYF. CDR3 DNA sequence: TGTGCCAGCAGTCGGGTCCAGGGCACAGATACGCAGTATTTT.

V usage is TRBV27 and J usage is TRBJ2-3; D uncertain. There are 13 residues in the CDR3. Trimming cost V 3 bases and J 4 bases, with 8 bases left between them. Germline V CDR1 and CDR2: MNHEY, SMNVEV (reference sequence). CDR3 residues: CASSFAQADTQYF. CDR3 nucleotides: TGTGCCAGCAGTTTTGCTCAGGCAGATACGCAGTATTTT.